These 25 T cell receptor beta chains were sequenced from one sample in a study of OX40 agonist ivuxolimab in advanced cancers. TCRdb's copy holds only in-frame clones and misses some; the assay was immunoSEQ multiplex PCR. In the table there are about 78,000 clones, approximately 84% of which are singletons. Material: CD4+ or CD8+ T cells sorted from blood, obtained in a trial of the OX40 agonist ivuxolimab. These receptors were obtained from an adult with an advanced solid tumor such as melanoma, head and neck, liver or kidney cancer.

The chain carries TRBV27 and TRBJ1-6; the D gene is possibly TRBD1 (5 bases). Germline-derived CDR1 and CDR2 are MNHEY and SMNVEV (reference sequence). The CDR3 is made up of 16 amino acids. Trimming pared 0 bases from V and 10 bases from J, leaving 16 bases between. The chain's CDR3 is CASSLSSRGVGSPLHF. CDR3 bases: TGTGCCAGCAGTTTATCGTCGCGGGGGGTAGGGTCACCCCTCCACTTT.

J is TRBJ1-2 and V is TRBV19; 10 bases line up with TRBD1. Germline V gene sequence: CDR1 LNHDA, CDR2 SQIVND (reference sequence). The CDR3 loop spans 15 amino acids. Trimming took 5 bases from V and 1 from J; bases not matched to a gene: 4. The CDR3 region is CASSSTGGVNYGYTF. CDR3 sequence (DNA): TGTGCCAGTAGTTCGACAGGGGGCGTTAACTATGGCTACACCTTC.

The chain carries TRBV7-9 and TRBJ2-5, with 8 nucleotides matching TRBD1. Unmatched junction bases numbered 5, after V lost 4 bases and J lost 1 base. CDR1 and CDR2 (germline): SEHNR, FQNEAQ (reference sequence). The CDR3 contains 15 residues. The chain's CDR3 is CASSSDRVPQETQYF. CDR3 coding DNA: TGTGCCAGCAGCTCGGACAGGGTTCCCCAAGAGACCCAGTACTTC.

The chain uses TRBV6-5 and TRBJ1-4, with TRBD1 identical over 8 bases. V was pared by 6 bases and J by 2 bases, with 5 bases of the junction left unmatched. The CDR3 totals 15 residues. The germline CDR1 and CDR2 sequences are MNHEY and SVGAGI. This CDR3 is CASSRQGKTNEKLFF. CDR3 DNA: TGTGCCAGCAGCCGACAGGGGAAGACTAATGAAAAACTGTTTTTT.

On this clone itself: Other nucleotide sequences from this sample produce the same CDR3. The chain joins TRBV7-9 to TRBJ2-5; D remains unclear. Germline CDR1 SEHNR, CDR2 FQNEAQ (reference sequence). V gave up 2 bases and J gave up 5 bases, with 12 bases separating them. The CDR3 is made up of 14 amino acids. The CDR3 coding sequence is TGTGCCAGCAGCTTACCAAGGCAGAAGGAGACCCAGTACTTC. Residues: CASSLPRQKETQYF.

V usage is TRBV5-6 and J usage is TRBJ1-4; 8 nucleotides line up with TRBD1. The trim removed 4 bases at V and 8 bases at J, leaving 7 bases unmatched. This CDR3 is 14 amino acids long. Germline loops: CDR1 SGHDT, CDR2 YYEEEE. The CDR3 sequence is CASSREDRGEKLFF. In DNA form, the CDR3 reads TGTGCCAGCAGCAGAGAAGACAGGGGCGAAAAACTGTTTTTT.

The V and J genes are TRBV4-2 and TRBJ2-4; no definite D call. Germline V gene sequence: CDR1 LGHNA, CDR2 YNFKEQ. The germline V and J ends were trimmed by 0 bases and 6 bases, with 12 bases remaining between them. The CDR3 contains 15 residues. The CDR3 reads CASSQEKALLNIQYF. The CDR3 DNA reads as TGTGCCAGCAGCCAAGAAAAAGCCCTCCTAAACATTCAGTACTTC.

The rearrangement joins TRBV20-1 to TRBJ1-1; unclear D gene. The germline V and J ends were trimmed by 6 bases and 2 bases, with 7 bases remaining between them. The CDR3 is 11 amino acids. Per germline, CDR1 DFQATT and CDR2 SNEGSKA (reference sequence). Here the CDR3 DNA reads TGCAGTGCCCCGATAAACACTGAAGCTTTCTTT. Its translation is CSAPINTEAFF.

As concerns this clone: The junction departs from germline at one end; a sequencing error may be responsible. The chain recombines TRBV29-1 with TRBJ2-7, with 8 bases that match TRBD1. CDR3 length: 11 residues. Germline V gene lookup returns CDR1 SQVTM and CDR2 ANQGSEA. CDR3 coding DNA: TGCAGCGTTGAAGACGGACAGGGCAAACGGTTC. As protein: CSVEDGQGKRF.

V gene TRBV5-1 combines with J gene TRBJ2-7; D is undetermined. The CDR3 loop spans 13 amino acids. V lost 1 base and J 3 bases, leaving 8 bases between the germline ends. Germline V CDR1 and CDR2: SGHRS, YFSETQ. CDR3 in amino acids: CASSLFADYEQYF. DNA of the CDR3: TGCGCCAGCAGCTTGTTTGCGGACTACGAGCAGTACTTC.

The chain recombines TRBV28 with TRBJ2-3; D is unresolved. Trimming took 4 bases from V and 10 from J, leaving 12 bases between them. Per the germline V gene, CDR1 is MDHEN and CDR2 is SYDVKM. The CDR3 contains 12 residues. Written as DNA, the CDR3 is TGTGCCAGCAGTTCCCCGGCACGATCGCAGTATTTT. Residues: CASSSPARSQYF.

This chain connects TRBV2 to TRBJ1-2; D is possibly TRBD1 (5 bases). The V end was cut by 6 bases, the J end by 3 bases, with 14 bases between. Per the germline V gene, CDR1 is SNHLY and CDR2 is FYNNEI. The CDR3 is 14 amino acids. The CDR3 DNA reads TGTGCCAGCAGAAAATCCCGGGACTACTATGGCTACACCTTC. Translation: CASRKSRDYYGYTF.

The chain has TRBV7-2 and TRBJ2-1, with 7 bases aligning to TRBD1. This CDR3 spans 15 amino acids. V shed 2 bases and J 3 bases; nucleotides not matched to a gene: 4. Germline loops: CDR1 SGHTA, CDR2 FQGNSA. The CDR3 reads CASSLPGQFYNEQFF. As DNA, the CDR3 is TGTGCCAGCAGCTTACCGGGACAGTTCTACAATGAGCAGTTCTTC.

This clone occurred a few times. The chain joins TRBV29-1 to TRBJ1-2, with D tentatively TRBD1 (5 bases). V was trimmed by 7 bases and J by 6 bases, leaving 15 bases between them. CDR3 length equals 12 residues. CDR1 is SQVTM, CDR2 ANQGSEA, per germline. CDR3 protein: CSATGTDHGYTF. As DNA, the CDR3 is TGCAGCGCCACCGGGACTGACCATGGCTACACCTTC.

The chain links TRBV25-1 to TRBJ1-1; no definite D call. V was trimmed by 4 bases and J by 4 bases, leaving 16 bases between them. Germline V gene sequence: CDR1 MGHDK, CDR2 SYGVNS. CDR3 size: 15 residues. CDR3 in amino acids: CASSGSWTLGTEAFF. In nucleotides, the CDR3 is TGTGCCAGCAGTGGTTCTTGGACCCTTGGCACTGAAGCTTTCTTT.

The chain combines TRBV6-4 with TRBJ2-3; the match to TRBD2 covers 11 bases. The ends lost 4 bases at V and 3 bases at J; junction bases unmatched: 3. There are 15 residues in the CDR3. Germline V CDR1 and CDR2: MRHNA, SNTAGT. As DNA, the CDR3 is TGTGCCAGCAGTGCTACTAGCGGGGGAACAGATACGCAGTATTTT. It specifies CASSATSGGTDTQYF.

The genes are TRBV13 and TRBJ2-3, with 8 bases fitting TRBD2. Germline V gives CDR1 PRHDT, CDR2 FYEKMQ (reference sequence). The CDR3 spans 22 residues. V lost 5 bases to trimming and J lost 3 bases; unmatched junction nucleotides: 28. The CDR3 coding sequence is TGTGCCAGCAGCCTCCGAAGGGTAGGGACACTCGAATCGGGGGGGAGAACAGATACGCAGTATTTT. It yields the protein CASSLRRVGTLESGGRTDTQYF.

This clone was seen a few times. V gene TRBV5-1 combines with J gene TRBJ2-7; 7 bases map to TRBD1. The germline V gene encodes CDR1 SGHRS and CDR2 YFSETQ. The V and J ends lost 5 bases and 6 bases, in that order; junction bases with no gene match: 8. The CDR3 loop spans 13 amino acids. The CDR3 is CASRTGTEIEQYF. The CDR3 DNA sequence: TGCGCCAGCAGAACCGGGACAGAGATCGAGCAGTACTTC.

This chain uses TRBV6-1 with TRBJ2-7; possible D gene TRBD2, 5 bases. Germline V gene data show CDR1 as MNHNS and CDR2 as SASEGT. V was clipped by 6 bases and J by 4 bases, with 13 bases between them. This CDR3 contains 13 residues. The CDR3 reads CASRSDFLYEQYF. In nucleotides, the CDR3 is TGTGCCAGCAGATCGGACTTCCTATACGAGCAGTACTTC.

The chain carries TRBV7-2 and TRBJ1-2; perhaps TRBD1 as D (6 bases). The CDR3 covers 14 residues. Deletions cut 3 bases from V and 3 bases from J, with 11 bases between. Germline V gene sequence: CDR1 SGHTA, CDR2 FQGNSA. CDR3 in amino acids: CASSFYRVDYGYTF. The CDR3 DNA is TGTGCCAGCAGCTTTTACAGGGTGGACTATGGCTACACCTTC. The variable domain in full, completed from reference TRBV7-2 and TRBJ1-2, reads GAGVSQSPSNKVTEKGKDVELRCDPISGHTALYWYRQSLGQGLEFLIYFQGNSAPDKSGLPSDRFSAERTGGSVSTLTIQRTQQEDSAVYLCASSFYRVDYGYTFGSGTRLTVV.

In nucleotides, the CDR3 is TGTGCCAGTAGTATTGGGGAGGCAAACATTCAGTACTTC. This encodes CASSIGEANIQYF. The J gene is TRBJ2-4, the V gene TRBV19, with D maybe TRBD2 (6 bases). CDR3 length: 13 amino acids. The germline CDR1 and CDR2 sequences are LNHDA and SQIVND (reference sequence). V dropped 3 bases and J dropped 6 bases, with 9 bases sitting between them.

The table lists this clone with a few counts. The chain employs TRBV6-1 and TRBJ1-1, with D maybe TRBD1 (5 bases). Germline CDR1 is MNHNS and CDR2 is SASEGT. The CDR3 extends over 14 amino acids. V lost 2 bases and J lost 10, with 17 bases in between. The CDR3 DNA reads as TGTGCCAGCAGTGAATATACGGGGGAAAGAGTAGCTTTCTTT. This encodes CASSEYTGERVAFF.

The chain uses TRBV28 and TRBJ2-1; 9 nucleotides agree with TRBD2. V lost 4 bases, J lost 3 bases, and 10 bases stayed unmatched. Germline loops: CDR1 MDHEN, CDR2 SYDVKM. The CDR3 spans 17 residues. The CDR3 sequence is CASSSPLLTSGYNEQFF. As DNA, the CDR3 is TGTGCCAGCAGTTCCCCACTCCTGACTAGCGGCTACAATGAGCAGTTCTTC.

The genes are TRBV5-6 and TRBJ1-4; possible D gene TRBD1, 5 bases. CDR3 size: 18 residues. V was cut by 1 base and J by 0 bases, with 16 bases left in between. Germline-derived CDR1 and CDR2 are SGHDT and YYEEEE. The CDR3 loop reads CASSLLGQRGATNEKLFF. The CDR3 region has the DNA TGTGCCAGCAGCTTGTTGGGCCAGCGAGGGGCAACTAATGAAAAACTGTTTTTT.

V gene TRBV7-9 combines with J gene TRBJ2-1, with D unclear. Germline V gives CDR1 SEHNR, CDR2 FQNEAQ (reference sequence). The CDR3 is made up of 12 amino acids. Trimming took off 2 bases at V and 2 bases at J, with 1 base between the two ends. The CDR3 nucleotides are TGTGCCAGCAGCTTAACCTACAATGAGCAGTTCTTC. As protein: CASSLTYNEQFF.